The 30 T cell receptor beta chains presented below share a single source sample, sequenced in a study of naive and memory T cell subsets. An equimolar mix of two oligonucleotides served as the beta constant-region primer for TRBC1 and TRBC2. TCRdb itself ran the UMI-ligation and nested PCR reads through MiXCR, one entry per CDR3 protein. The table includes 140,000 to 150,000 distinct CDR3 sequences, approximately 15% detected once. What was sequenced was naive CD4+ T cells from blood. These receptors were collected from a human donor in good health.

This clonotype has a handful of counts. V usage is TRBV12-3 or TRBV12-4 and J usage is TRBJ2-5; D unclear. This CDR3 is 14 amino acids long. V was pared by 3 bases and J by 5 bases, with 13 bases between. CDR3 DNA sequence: TGTGCCAGCAGTTTTCCCCCCGCAGTGGAGACCCAGTACTTC. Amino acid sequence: CASSFPPAVETQYF.

CDR3 in amino acids: CASGGGIGVEQPQHF. The CDR3 DNA sequence: TGTGCCAGTGGGGGAGGGATAGGAGTCGAACAGCCCCAGCATTTT. The V gene is TRBV12-3 or TRBV12-4, the J gene TRBJ1-5; perhaps TRBD1 as D (5 bases). The V end was cut by 9 bases, the J end by 7 bases, with 22 bases between. This CDR3 is built from 15 residues.

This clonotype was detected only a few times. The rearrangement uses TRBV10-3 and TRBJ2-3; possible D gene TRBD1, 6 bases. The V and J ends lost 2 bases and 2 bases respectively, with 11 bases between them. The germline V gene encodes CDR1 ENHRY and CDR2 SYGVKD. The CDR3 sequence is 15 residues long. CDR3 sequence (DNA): TGTGCCATCAGTGAGGCCAGGGGCCCCACAGATACGCAGTATTTT. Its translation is CAISEARGPTDTQYF.

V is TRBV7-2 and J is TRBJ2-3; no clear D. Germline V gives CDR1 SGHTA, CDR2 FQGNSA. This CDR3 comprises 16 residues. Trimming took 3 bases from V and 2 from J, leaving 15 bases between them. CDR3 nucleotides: TGTGCCAGCAGCTTTACGGGCCGAGTGAACACAGATACGCAGTATTTT. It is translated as CASSFTGRVNTDTQYF.

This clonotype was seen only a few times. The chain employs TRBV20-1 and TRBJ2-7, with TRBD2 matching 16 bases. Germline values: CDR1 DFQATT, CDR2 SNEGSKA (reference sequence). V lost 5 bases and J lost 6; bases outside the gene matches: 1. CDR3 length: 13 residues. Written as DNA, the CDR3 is TGCAGTGCTGGGACTAGCGGGAGGGGCGAGCAGTACTTC. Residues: CSAGTSGRGEQYF.

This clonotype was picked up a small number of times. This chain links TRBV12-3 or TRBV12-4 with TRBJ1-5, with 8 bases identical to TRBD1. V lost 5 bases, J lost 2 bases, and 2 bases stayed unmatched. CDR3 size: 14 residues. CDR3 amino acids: CASSGQGGNQPQHF. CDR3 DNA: TGTGCCAGCAGTGGACAGGGTGGCAATCAGCCCCAGCATTTT.

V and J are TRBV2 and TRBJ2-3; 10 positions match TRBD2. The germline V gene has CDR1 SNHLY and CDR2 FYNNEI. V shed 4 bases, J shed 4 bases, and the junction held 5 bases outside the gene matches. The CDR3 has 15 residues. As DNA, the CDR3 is TGTGCCAGCAGTGGAGCGGGAGGGAGGGCAGATACGCAGTATTTT. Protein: CASSGAGGRADTQYF.

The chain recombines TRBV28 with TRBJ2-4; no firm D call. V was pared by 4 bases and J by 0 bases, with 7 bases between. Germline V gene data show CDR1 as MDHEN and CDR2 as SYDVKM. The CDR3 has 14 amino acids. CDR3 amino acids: CASSYPIAKNIQYF. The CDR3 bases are TGTGCCAGCAGTTACCCGATAGCCAAAAACATTCAGTACTTC.

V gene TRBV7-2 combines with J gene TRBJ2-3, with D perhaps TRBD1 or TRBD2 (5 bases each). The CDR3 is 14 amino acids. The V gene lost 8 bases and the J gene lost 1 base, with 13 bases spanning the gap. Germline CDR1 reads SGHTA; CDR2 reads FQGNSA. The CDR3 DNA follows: TGTGCCAGCGTTTCTGGGACGGGCACAGATACGCAGTATTTT. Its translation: CASVSGTGTDTQYF.

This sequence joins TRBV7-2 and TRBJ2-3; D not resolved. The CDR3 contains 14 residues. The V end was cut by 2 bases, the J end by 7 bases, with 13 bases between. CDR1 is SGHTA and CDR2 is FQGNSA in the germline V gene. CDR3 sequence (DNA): TGTGCCAGCAGCTTAATGGGTGACCGTAATACGCAGTATTTT. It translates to CASSLMGDRNTQYF.

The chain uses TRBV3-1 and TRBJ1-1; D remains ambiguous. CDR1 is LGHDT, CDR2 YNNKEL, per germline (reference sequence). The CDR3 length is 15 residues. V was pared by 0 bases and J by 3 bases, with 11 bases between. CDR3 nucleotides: TGTGCCAGCAGCCAAGATCCCCACAGTCACACTGAAGCTTTCTTT. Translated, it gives CASSQDPHSHTEAFF.

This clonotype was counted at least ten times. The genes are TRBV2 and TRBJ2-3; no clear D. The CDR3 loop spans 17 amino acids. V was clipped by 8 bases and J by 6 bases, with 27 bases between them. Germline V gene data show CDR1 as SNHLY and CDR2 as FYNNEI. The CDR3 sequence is CASRALPIRRSVDTQYF. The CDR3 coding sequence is TGTGCCAGCCGTGCCCTCCCCATTAGAAGATCAGTGGATACGCAGTATTTT.

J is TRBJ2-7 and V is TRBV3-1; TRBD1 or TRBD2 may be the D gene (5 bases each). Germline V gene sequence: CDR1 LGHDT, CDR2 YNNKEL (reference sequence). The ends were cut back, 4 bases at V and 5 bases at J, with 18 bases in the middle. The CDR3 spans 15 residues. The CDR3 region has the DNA TGTGCCAGCAGCCCCTACTTAAGGGGAGAGGACGAGCAGTACTTC. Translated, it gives CASSPYLRGEDEQYF.

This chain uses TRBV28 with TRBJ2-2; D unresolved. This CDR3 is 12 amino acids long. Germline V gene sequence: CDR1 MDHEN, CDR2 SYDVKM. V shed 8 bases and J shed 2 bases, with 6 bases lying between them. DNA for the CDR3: TGTGCCAGCGAGCGTAACACCGGGGAGCTGTTTTTT. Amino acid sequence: CASERNTGELFF. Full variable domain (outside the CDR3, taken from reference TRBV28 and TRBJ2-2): DVKVTQSSRYLVKRTGEKVFLECVQDMDHENMFWYRQDPGLGLRLIYFSYDVKMKEKGDIPEGYSVSREKKERFSLILESASTNQTSMYLCASERNTGELFFGEGSRLTVL.

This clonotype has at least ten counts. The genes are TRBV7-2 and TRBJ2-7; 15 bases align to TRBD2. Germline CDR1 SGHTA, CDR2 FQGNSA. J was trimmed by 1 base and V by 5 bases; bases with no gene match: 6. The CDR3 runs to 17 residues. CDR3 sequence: CASSPIGLAGGSYEQYF. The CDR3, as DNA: TGTGCCAGCAGCCCGATCGGACTAGCGGGAGGGTCCTACGAGCAGTACTTC. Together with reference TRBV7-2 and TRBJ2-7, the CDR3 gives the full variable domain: GAGVSQSPSNKVTEKGKDVELRCDPISGHTALYWYRQSLGQGLEFLIYFQGNSAPDKSGLPSDRFSAERTGGSVSTLTIQRTQQEDSAVYLCASSPIGLAGGSYEQYFGPGTRLTVT.

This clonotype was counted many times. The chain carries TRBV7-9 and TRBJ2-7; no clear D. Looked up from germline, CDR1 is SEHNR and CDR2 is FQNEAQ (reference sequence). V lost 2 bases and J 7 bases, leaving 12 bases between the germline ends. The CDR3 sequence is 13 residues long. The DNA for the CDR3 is TGTGCCAGCAGCTTATCGATGCGGATGGAGCAGTACTTC. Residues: CASSLSMRMEQYF.

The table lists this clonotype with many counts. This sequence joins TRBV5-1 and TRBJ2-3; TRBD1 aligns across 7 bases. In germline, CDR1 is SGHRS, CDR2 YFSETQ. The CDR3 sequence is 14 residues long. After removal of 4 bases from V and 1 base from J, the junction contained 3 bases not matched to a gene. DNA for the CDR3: TGCGCCAGCAGCCTAGACAGGGGCACAGATACGCAGTATTTT. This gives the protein CASSLDRGTDTQYF.

The CDR3 region is CASSEGLADSTDTQYF. CDR3 coding DNA: TGTGCCAGCAGTGAAGGACTAGCGGATAGCACAGATACGCAGTATTTT. This chain uses TRBV6-4 with TRBJ2-3, with TRBD2 matching over 10 bases. Germline CDR1 is MRHNA and CDR2 is SNTAGT. With V trimmed by 3 bases and J by 0 bases, 3 bases remained unmatched. The length of the CDR3 is 16 residues.

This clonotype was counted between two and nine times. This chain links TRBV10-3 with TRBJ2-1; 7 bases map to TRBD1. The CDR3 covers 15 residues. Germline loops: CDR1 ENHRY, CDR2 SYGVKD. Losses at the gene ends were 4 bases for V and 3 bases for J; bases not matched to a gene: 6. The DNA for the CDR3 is TGTGCCATCAGTGTAGGGACAGTGAACTACAATGAGCAGTTCTTC. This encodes CAISVGTVNYNEQFF.

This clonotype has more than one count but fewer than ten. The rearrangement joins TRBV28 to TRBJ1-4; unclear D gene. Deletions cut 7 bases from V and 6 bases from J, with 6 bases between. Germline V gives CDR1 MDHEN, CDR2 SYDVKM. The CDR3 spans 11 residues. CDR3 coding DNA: TGTGCCAGCATGCGGGATGAAAAACTGTTTTTT. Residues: CASMRDEKLFF. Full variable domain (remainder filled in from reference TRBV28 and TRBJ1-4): DVKVTQSSRYLVKRTGEKVFLECVQDMDHENMFWYRQDPGLGLRLIYFSYDVKMKEKGDIPEGYSVSREKKERFSLILESASTNQTSMYLCASMRDEKLFFGSGTQLSVL.

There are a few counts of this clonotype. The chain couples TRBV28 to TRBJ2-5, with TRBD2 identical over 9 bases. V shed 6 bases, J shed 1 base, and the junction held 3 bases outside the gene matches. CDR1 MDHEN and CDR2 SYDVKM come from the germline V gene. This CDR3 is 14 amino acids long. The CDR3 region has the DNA TGTGCCAGCAGAGGGACTAGCAGCCAAGAGACCCAGTACTTC. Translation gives CASRGTSSQETQYF.

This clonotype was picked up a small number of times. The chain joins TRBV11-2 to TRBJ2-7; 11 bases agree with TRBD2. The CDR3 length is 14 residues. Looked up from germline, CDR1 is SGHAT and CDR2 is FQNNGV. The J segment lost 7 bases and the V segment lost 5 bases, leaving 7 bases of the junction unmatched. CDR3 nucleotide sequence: TGTGCCAGCAGCCAACTAGCGGGAGTTCGGGAGCAGTACTTC. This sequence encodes CASSQLAGVREQYF.

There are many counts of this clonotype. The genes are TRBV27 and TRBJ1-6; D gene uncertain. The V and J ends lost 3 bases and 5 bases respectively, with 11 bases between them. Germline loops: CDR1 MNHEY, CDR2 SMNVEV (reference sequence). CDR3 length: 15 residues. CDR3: CASSFRSGDNSPLHF. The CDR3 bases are TGTGCCAGCAGTTTTCGTTCCGGGGATAATTCACCCCTCCACTTT.

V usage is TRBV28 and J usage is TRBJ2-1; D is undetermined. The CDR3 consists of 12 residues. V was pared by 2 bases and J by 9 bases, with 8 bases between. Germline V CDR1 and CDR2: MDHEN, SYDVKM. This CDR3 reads CASSLVQSEQFF. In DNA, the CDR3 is TGTGCCAGCAGTTTAGTTCAGAGTGAGCAGTTCTTC.

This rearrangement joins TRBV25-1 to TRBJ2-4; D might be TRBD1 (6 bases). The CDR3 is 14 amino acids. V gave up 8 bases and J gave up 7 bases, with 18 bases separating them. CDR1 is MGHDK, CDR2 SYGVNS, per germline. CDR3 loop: CASGPTGFRNIQYF. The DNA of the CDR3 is TGTGCCAGCGGCCCTACAGGGTTTCGGAACATTCAGTACTTC.

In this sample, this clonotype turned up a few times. The CDR3 DNA reads as TGTGCCAGCAGTTTGGGGAAGTTGAACACTGAAGCTTTCTTT. This encodes CASSLGKLNTEAFF. The chain has TRBV7-9 and TRBJ1-1; D is uncertain. The germline gives CDR1 SEHNR, CDR2 FQNEAQ (reference sequence). CDR3 length equals 14 residues. V lost 6 bases, J lost 0 bases, and 11 bases lay in between.

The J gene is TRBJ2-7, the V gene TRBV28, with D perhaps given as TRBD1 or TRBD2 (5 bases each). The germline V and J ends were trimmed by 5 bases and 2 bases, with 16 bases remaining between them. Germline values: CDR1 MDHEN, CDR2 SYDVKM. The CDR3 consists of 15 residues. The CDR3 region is CASSVGTRTTYEQYF. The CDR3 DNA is TGTGCCAGCAGTGTCGGGACGCGTACCACCTACGAGCAGTACTTC.

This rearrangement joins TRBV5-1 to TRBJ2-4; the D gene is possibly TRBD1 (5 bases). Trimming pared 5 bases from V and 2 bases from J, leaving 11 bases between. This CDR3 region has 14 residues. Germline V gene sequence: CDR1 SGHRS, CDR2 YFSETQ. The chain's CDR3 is CASRRDSSKNIQYF. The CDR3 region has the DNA TGCGCCAGCAGACGCGACAGCTCCAAAAACATTCAGTACTTC.

DNA of the CDR3: TGTGCCACCAGCAGAGGTGCCGGGACAGGGTATAACACTGAAGCTTTCTTT. It encodes CATSRGAGTGYNTEAFF. This sequence joins TRBV15 and TRBJ1-1; 9 bases fit TRBD1. CDR3 length: 17 residues. Germline CDR1 LNHNV, CDR2 YYDKDF (reference sequence). The J segment lost 2 bases and the V segment lost 1 base, leaving 8 bases of the junction unmatched.

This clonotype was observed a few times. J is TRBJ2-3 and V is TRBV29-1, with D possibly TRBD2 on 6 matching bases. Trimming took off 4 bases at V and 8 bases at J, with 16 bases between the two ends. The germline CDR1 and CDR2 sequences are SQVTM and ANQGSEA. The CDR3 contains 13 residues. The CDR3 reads CSVGSVLGGTQYF. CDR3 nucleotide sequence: TGCAGCGTTGGTAGCGTCTTGGGGGGTACGCAGTATTTT.